This T cell receptor beta chain was captured in a study of cytomegalovirus exposure and HLA in healthy donors. Study-wide results and limits: Using the classifier, cytomegalovirus status was reportedly diagnosed with high specificity and sensitivity. Rare TCR sequences dominated, though some public TCRs recurred in many donors.

CDR1 is SGHTA and CDR2 is FQGNSA in the germline V gene. Trimming removed 0 bases from V and 5 bases from J, with 19 bases in between. The CDR3 consists of 17 residues. The approximately 120-subject validation cohort, separate from the roughly 700-subject first cohort, included the donors. As concerns this clone: Its antigen is as yet unknown.

Using immunoSEQ multiplex PCR, the repertoire was profiled, and TCRdb retains in-frame clones only, with some absent. The sample contains over 200,000 clones, around 90% of which appear only once. Sequencing was performed on PBMCs. This receptor was identified in a woman between 18 and 29 years old in good health and CMV-seronegative. This chain links TRBV7-2 with TRBJ2-5; D is perhaps TRBD1 (5 bases). The CDR3 is CASSLAGLPGQAETQYF. The DNA for the CDR3 is TGTGCCAGCAGCTTAGCTGGATTACCAGGGCAGGCCGAGACCCAGTACTTC.